Listed below are T cell receptor beta chains from one sample, sequenced in a study of cytomegalovirus exposure and HLA in healthy donors. Measured with immunoSEQ multiplex PCR; TCRdb has only the in-frame clones, and not every one. The repertoire holds 120,000 or so clones, approximately 71% seen once, with over 2.5% in the top ten. The sample taken for sequencing was PBMCs. These TCRs come from a woman in her forties or fifties in good health and CMV-seronegative. The CDR3 runs from the conserved cysteine through the conserved F or W. D genes are given only for firm matches. Part of the rows lack a size; the others show once, few, many or a class for expanded clones.

size,D,V,J,length,DNA,CDR3
-,TRBD1,TRBV5-1,TRBJ1-4,14,TGCGCCAGCAGCGCAACAGGGGATAACGAAAAACTGTTTTTT,CASSATGDNEKLFF
-,-,TRBV11-2,TRBJ1-1,14,TGTGCCAGCAGCTTAGAACGCGTGAACACTGAAGCTTTCTTT,CASSLERVNTEAFF
few,TRBD1,TRBV7-2,TRBJ1-2,15,TGTGCCAGCAGCGTCCGGGACAGGGGGCATCAAGGCTACACCTTC,CASSVRDRGHQGYTF
few,TRBD2,TRBV6-5,TRBJ2-7,14,TGTGCCAGCAGGACTAGCGGGGTCACCTACGAGCAGTACTTC,CASRTSGVTYEQYF
few,-,TRBV11-1,TRBJ2-1,12,TGTGCCAGCGGCGGGAACACAAATGAGCAGTTCTTC,CASGGNTNEQFF
-,TRBD1,TRBV9,TRBJ1-2,14,TGTGCCAGCAGCGTGGGACAGGGGAACTATGGCTACACCTTC,CASSVGQGNYGYTF
-,-,TRBV19,TRBJ1-1,15,TGTGCCAGTAGTATTTTAATTTTCGGGGGCACTGAAGCTTTCTTT,CASSILIFGGTEAFF
-,TRBD1,TRBV11-3,TRBJ2-1,16,TGTGCCAGCAGCTTAGGGCCCCCGACAGGGAACAATGAGCAGTTCTTC,CASSLGPPTGNNEQFF
-,TRBD1,TRBV5-1,TRBJ1-2,16,TGCGCCAGCAGAACGGGACAGGGGGAGGCCGTATATGGCTACACCTTC,CASRTGQGEAVYGYTF
few,TRBD1,TRBV30,TRBJ1-2,13,TGTGCCTGGAGCAGGGACAGGCCCTATGGCTACACCTTC,CAWSRDRPYGYTF
-,-,TRBV7-9,TRBJ1-2,13,TGTGCCAGCAGCTTAGGGACAGCTTATGGCTACACCTTC,CASSLGTAYGYTF
-,TRBD2,TRBV25-1,TRBJ2-1,16,TGTGCCAGCAGTGGAGTTGGGACTAAATCGAGGTATGGGCAGTTCTTC,CASSGVGTKSRYGQFF
once,TRBD2,TRBV10-1,TRBJ2-7,22,TGCGCCAGCAGTGAGTCTGGAGGACTAGCGGGAGACTACAATCTCCCAGATTACGAGCAGTACTTC,CASSESGGLAGDYNLPDYEQYF
-,TRBD1,TRBV18,TRBJ1-2,15,TGTGCCAGCTCACCAGGGCCAGGGGGCTCAGATGGCTACACCTTC,CASSPGPGGSDGYTF
-,-,TRBV6-1,TRBJ2-7,11,TGTGCCACCTTAGACAGTTACGAGCAGTACTTC,CATLDSYEQYF
-,TRBD2,TRBV5-1,TRBJ2-1,16,TGCGCCAGCAGTCGCGCCCCTAGCGGACCTGGCAATGAGCAGTTCTTC,CASSRAPSGPGNEQFF
-,TRBD1,TRBV7-9,TRBJ1-5,14,TGTTCCAGCAGCTCGGACAGGAACAATCAGCCCCAGCATTTT,CSSSSDRNNQPQHF
-,-,TRBV7-8,TRBJ2-7,14,TGTGCCAGCAGCTCGACGACAGAGTCCTACGAGCAGTACTTC,CASSSTTESYEQYF
-,TRBD2,TRBV4-2,TRBJ2-2,16,TGTGCCAGCAGCCCCCTAGCGGGGGATCCCACCGGGGAGCTGTTTTTT,CASSPLAGDPTGELFF
few,-,TRBV30,TRBJ2-5,14,TGTGCCTGGAGTGTATTGGACAACCAAGAGACCCAGTACTTC,CAWSVLDNQETQYF
few,-,TRBV11-2,TRBJ1-1,14,TGTGCCAGCAGCTTAACAACAGGACCCACTGAAGCTTTCTTT,CASSLTTGPTEAFF
-,-,TRBV19,TRBJ1-1,12,TGTGCCAGTAGTCCACAGGGCCAGGAAGCTTTCTTT,CASSPQGQEAFF
-,TRBD2,TRBV18,TRBJ2-1,16,TGTGCCAGCTCGATTTTGAGACTAGCGGGGTACAATGAGCAGTTCTTC,CASSILRLAGYNEQFF
-,TRBD2,TRBV18,TRBJ2-7,15,TGTGCCAGCTCACCTTCGGGACTAGCGGGTTACGAGCAGTACTTC,CASSPSGLAGYEQYF
few,TRBD1,TRBV19,TRBJ2-3,14,TGTGCCAGTAGTCGGACAGGGGATACAGATACGCAGTATTTT,CASSRTGDTDTQYF
once,-,TRBV7-9,TRBJ2-7,14,TGTTCCAGCAGCTTCGGCGGGTTCCCCTACGAGCAGTACTTC,CSSSFGGFPYEQYF
few,-,TRBV28,TRBJ2-7,15,TGTGCCAGCAGTGACCCGGAGGCAGGGGCCTACGAGCAGTACTTC,CASSDPEAGAYEQYF
few,-,TRBV18,TRBJ1-3,13,TGTGCCAGCTCACCCGGCTCTGGAAACACCATATATTTT,CASSPGSGNTIYF
-,TRBD1,TRBV7-8,TRBJ1-3,14,TGTGCCAGCGGCGACAGGGCCCCTGGAAACACCATATATTTT,CASGDRAPGNTIYF
-,TRBD1,TRBV5-1,TRBJ2-7,14,TGCGCCAGCAGACGGGGACAGGAGTCCTACGAGCAGTACTTC,CASRRGQESYEQYF
-,-,TRBV27,TRBJ1-1,15,TGTGCCAGCAGTCCGCGACAGGATATGAACACTGAAGCTTTCTTT,CASSPRQDMNTEAFF
-,-,TRBV28,TRBJ1-4,15,TGTGCCAGCAGGCTTATCAGGGGATGGGATGAAAAGCTGTTTTTT,CASRLIRGWDEKLFF
few,TRBD1,TRBV19,TRBJ1-2,13,TGTGCCAGTAGTACCGGACAGGACTATGGCTACACCTTC,CASSTGQDYGYTF
-,-,TRBV7-9,TRBJ2-1,14,TGTGCCAGCAGCTTTGGCGAGGGTAACAATGAGCAGTTCTTC,CASSFGEGNNEQFF
-,-,TRBV11-2,TRBJ2-5,15,TGTGCCAGCAGCTTAGGTGTCGGGAGTTGGGAGACCCAGTACTTC,CASSLGVGSWETQYF
-,-,TRBV4-3,TRBJ2-7,17,TGCGCCAGCAGCCAAAACCCCCCCGTAGAGAGTTACTACGAGCAGTACTTC,CASSQNPPVESYYEQYF
-,TRBD1,TRBV7-8,TRBJ1-5,14,TGTGCCAGCAGCTTCGGGACAGTCGATCAGCCCCAGCATTTT,CASSFGTVDQPQHF
-,TRBD1,TRBV19,TRBJ1-2,15,TGTGCCAGTAGCCCCGGGACAGGTTTTGTATATGGCTACACCTTC,CASSPGTGFVYGYTF
-,TRBD1,TRBV30,TRBJ1-4,16,TGTGCCTGGAGTGTTTCGAGGACAGGCCCAAATGAAAAACTGTTTTTT,CAWSVSRTGPNEKLFF
-,-,TRBV6-1,TRBJ2-7,12,TGTGCCAGCAGCCGTAACACCTACGAGCAGTACTTC,CASSRNTYEQYF
-,TRBD1,TRBV9,TRBJ2-2,15,TGTGCCAGCAGCGTGGGACAGGCGAACACCGGGGAGCTGTTTTTT,CASSVGQANTGELFF
-,-,TRBV30,TRBJ2-3,13,TGTGCCTGGAGTTCGGGAGACACAGATACGCAGTATTTT,CAWSSGDTDTQYF
-,TRBD2,TRBV4-3,TRBJ2-7,15,TGCGCCAGCAGCCAAGGGACGGGGGGAAACTACGAGCAGTACTTC,CASSQGTGGNYEQYF
-,-,TRBV7-3,TRBJ1-2,14,TGTGCCAGCAGCCCCACCCCGACAGACTATGGCTACACCTTC,CASSPTPTDYGYTF
once,-,TRBV5-4,TRBJ2-2,13,TGTGCCAGCAGCCCGAGTAACACCGGGGAGCTGTTTTTT,CASSPSNTGELFF
-,-,TRBV5-1,TRBJ2-7,15,TGCGCCAGCAGCTTGTCGGGACTGATTGCCTACGAGCAGTACTTC,CASSLSGLIAYEQYF
-,-,TRBV7-2,TRBJ2-3,15,TGTGCCAGCAGCTTACAGCGGGTGGGCACAGATACGCAGTATTTT,CASSLQRVGTDTQYF
-,-,TRBV6-5,TRBJ1-2,13,TGTGCCAGCAGTTACCACGAACTCTATGGCTACACCTTC,CASSYHELYGYTF